This record looks at one TCR beta chain sequence and its context. Its antigen is unknown. These data belong to a study of graft-versus-host responses after intestinal transplantation. Study information: Recipients uniformly received anti-thymocyte globulin induction, followed by tacrolimus and steroids for approximately 3 years. General study points: Early declines in HvG clones that occurred post-transplant were associated with peak circulating GvH clone levels. In recipient marrow, GvH clones were found, and some appeared first in ileum or blood. Allograft graft-versus-host to host-versus-graft clonal ratios ran high in patients with graft-donor T cell macrochimerism.

Profiled with immunoSEQ multiplex PCR; TCRdb holds only in-frame clones, not every one. The table records over 80,000 clones, about nine tenths of them present only once. The CDR3 consists of 13 residues. Germline V lookup: CDR1 SGHAT, CDR2 FQNNGV. The receptor comes from a human donor who was the organ donor for an intestinal transplant. The chain joins TRBV11-2 to TRBJ2-5; tentative D call: TRBD2 (6 bases). The end of the DNA is better explained by TRBJ2-7, so the J call may be wrong. The sample was unstimulated CD4+ T cells sorted from spleen or lymph node cells, taken before transplant. The CDR3 DNA is TGTGCCAGCAGCGCGGGAAACTCCTACGAGCAGTACTTC. Translating it yields CASSAGNSYEQYF.